This T cell receptor (beta chain) comes out of a study of early T cells in non-severe SARS-CoV-2 infection. As for the study in general: RNA in bulk from unsorted whole blood was sequenced, and chains were unpaired.

CDR3 length equals 10 residues. Trimming shortened V by 0 bases and J by 11 bases, and 5 bases separated the two germline ends. Germline CDR1 SGHTS, CDR2 YDEGEE. The TCR library protocol was used to attach unique molecular identifiers. These identifiers were attached to individual cDNA molecules. TCRdb analysed the 5' RACE reads with MiXCR anew, one entry per CDR3 protein. This table has 70,000 or so distinct CDR3 sequences, less than 15% appearing once. The study's findings and limits: Matching with VDJdb favored anti-spike CD8 responses (missing private and CD4 specificities).

This clonotype has a handful of counts. Its antigen is currently unknown. The sample comprised whole blood. The TCR was taken from an adult who was a healthcare worker with PCR-confirmed SARS-CoV-2 infection or an uninfected control (not recorded which). The chain has TRBV5-8 and TRBJ1-1, with D hard to call. CDR3 protein: CASSLGRAFF. The CDR3, as DNA: TGTGCCAGCAGCTTGGGGAGGGCTTTCTTT.